Below, one T cell receptor beta chain is given with its context. Its cognate antigen has yet to be identified. The record has no base qualities; no much larger clone is one base away. Healthy HIV-negative adults with no recently reported acute infections or vaccinations were included as donors. Every donor was a Caucasian adult residing in Nashville, Tennessee, USA. Magnetic negative selection was used to enrich CD4+ T cells, after which naive cells were positively selected on CD45RA and the negative fraction became the memory subset. Blood was collected by leukapheresis, and PBMCs were isolated by Ficoll-Histopaque density gradient centrifugation and then cryopreserved in liquid nitrogen vapor phase. Purity and quantity of every magnetically sorted T cell population were checked by analytical flow cytometry. From each sorted fraction, genomic DNA was isolated and quantified by UV absorbance on a Nanodrop 2000c.

Using the deep immunoSEQ assay, TCR CDR3 regions were amplified from genomic DNA by multiplex PCR. Extracted genomic DNA from each cell subset was distributed evenly across all wells of several immunoSEQ 96-well plates, and each plate was treated as a replicate. For sorted subsets, each replicate PCR was loaded with roughly 200 ng genomic DNA, equivalent to approximately 33,000 T cell genomes. Purified libraries were measured with a Qubit 3.0 fluorometer, size-checked on a Bioanalyzer 2100, and measured again with the KAPA Library Quantification kit. Each immunoSEQ 96-well plate was sequenced on its own single-read 150-cycle Illumina NextSeq 550 flow cell. As for how the authors treated the data: Because the immunoSEQ output included only junctional sequences and no quality scores, the filtering could not be the same as the filtering used for full-length reads. Sequences were annotated with PyIR, a Python wrapper for IgBLAST v1.9, and V/J genes and CDR3 were assigned using IMGT germline references. Any read was removed if the V/J assignment was weak (E-value above 1e-6), the CDR3 was missing, or the read contained stop codons, out-of-frame junctions, or ambiguous translated residues. V3J clonotypes were defined as sequences sharing the same inferred V gene, J gene, and CDR3 amino acid sequence. The percentage overlap between two repertoires was calculated by dividing the number of shared unique clonotypes by the size of the smaller repertoire. RTK rarefaction, the Chao1 estimator, and Recon v2.1 estimates of unobserved clonotypes were used to assess repertoire richness. Generation probabilities for all TCRbeta clonotypes obtained by the gDNA method from several donors were computed using OLGA. TCRdb retrieved this table from immuneACCESS and kept in-frame rearrangements only. Not all clones are present; in checked studies, unresolved V genes account for under half, and no reason is known for the remainder. V, J and clone size derive from that table, while D and trimming were established from the DNA sequence. Here the sample has millions of clones; 85% to 95% occur a single time. Of the sample, more than 0.1% is held by the ten largest clones.

This sample is part of a study of shared clonotypes between healthy human individuals (TCRdb year 2020). For the study in its entirety: The cohort comprised a couple of women and three men aged 18 to 49 years. Per donor, three plates each were used for CD4 naive and CD4 memory, two for CD8 naive, and one for CD8 memory. To estimate repertoire size and how much clonotypes are shared between individuals, the study performed deep sequencing of blood TCR repertoires from a few healthy adults. Libraries were prepared and TCR repertoires were sequenced by different laboratories using diverse techniques, in order to increase sequencing depth and limit assay-specific biases. Leukapheresis yielded between about 0.85 and 10 billion PBMCs per donor. Overall results and qualifications from the work: Naive subsets generally had larger estimated clonotype richness than memory subsets did. The genetic and exposure-history diversity represented was limited by the small number of donors. Compared with non-shared clonotypes, clonotypes shared by all four sorted-subset donors had higher generation probabilities. Pairwise subsampling led to the expectation that sequencing depth would affect the degree of clonotype sharing among donors. Sampling was limited to blood, and TCR repertoires in tissue likely differ from TCR repertoires in blood. Sharing across four donors was observed for approximately 4.6% of naive CD4, 3.5% of naive CD8, around 2.5% of memory CD4, and over 0.3% of memory CD8 clonotypes. Incomplete sequencing was indicated by rarefaction of sorted-subset datasets, despite the large sequencing depth.

Trimming removed 1 base from V and 3 bases from J, leaving 15 bases between the germline ends. The CDR3 spans 16 residues, from the cysteine through the phenylalanine. The CDR3 DNA has 48 bases and is translated from base 1. Looking up the germline V gene yields CDR1 SGDLS and CDR2 YYNGEE. The receptor chain draws on TRBV9 and TRBJ2-3; the D region possibly corresponds to TRBD2 (5 bases align). Sequences were obtained from naive CD4+ T cells sorted from blood. The cell subset or site label on this specimen signifies: CD45RA+ positively selected. The clonotype originates from a man younger than 35 in good health. Here is the DNA: TGTGCCAGCAGCGTATATGAGGGCTTCAGAACAGATACGCAGTATTTT. Its coded protein is CASSVYEGFRTDTQYF.